Each of the 20 T cell receptor beta chains below was sequenced from the same sample in a study of cytomegalovirus exposure and HLA in healthy donors. The PCR ran on 60 Vbeta and 13 Jbeta primers. Data came from immunoSEQ multiplex PCR; TCRdb stores just in-frame clones and leaves some out. The sample lists more than 95,000 clones, about 80% occurring once. Specimen: PBMCs. These receptors were collected from a man aged 25 to 40 in good health and CMV-seropositive.

The rearrangement joins TRBV5-1 to TRBJ1-4, with D perhaps matching TRBD1 (6 bases). Germline V gene sequence: CDR1 SGHRS, CDR2 YFSETQ. This CDR3 is built from 14 residues. The V and J ends lost 5 bases and 3 bases respectively, with 11 bases between them. The CDR3 coding sequence is TGCGCCAGCAGTTCACAGGGCGCTAATGAAAAACTGTTTTTT. Amino acids: CASSSQGANEKLFF.

The chain has TRBV7-9 and TRBJ2-3; 8 bases are shared with TRBD2. The V segment lost 4 bases and the J segment 10 bases; nucleotides outside the gene matches: 19. The CDR3 is made up of 17 amino acids. The V gene's germline CDR1 is SEHNR and CDR2 FQNEAQ (reference sequence). CDR3: CASSSPSRAGGEVAQYF. The CDR3 DNA reads TGTGCCAGCAGCTCCCCCTCGCGGGCGGGGGGCGAAGTGGCGCAGTATTTT. Filled out from reference TRBV7-9 and TRBJ2-3, the complete variable domain reads DTGVSQNPRHKITKRGQNVTFRCDPISEHNRLYWYRQTLGQGPEFLTYFQNEAQLEKSRLLSDRFSAERPKGSFSTLEIQRTEQGDSAMYLCASSSPSRAGGEVAQYFGPGTRLTVL.

The chain employs TRBV7-9 and TRBJ1-4, with a possible D match to TRBD1 (6 bases). The CDR3 is made up of 14 amino acids. Trimming removed 5 bases from V and 4 bases from J, with 11 bases in between. Germline V gives CDR1 SEHNR, CDR2 FQNEAQ (reference sequence). CDR3: CASSQGQSNEKLFF. The CDR3, as DNA: TGTGCCAGCAGCCAAGGACAGAGTAATGAAAAACTGTTTTTT.

This clone was detected only a few times. The chain uses TRBV29-1 and TRBJ1-1; 7 positions agree with TRBD1. Germline lookup yields CDR1 SQVTM and CDR2 ANQGSEA. The CDR3 is 11 amino acids. The CDR3 is CSGQAITEAFF. The CDR3 DNA follows: TGCAGTGGACAGGCGATCACTGAAGCTTTCTTT.

The V gene is TRBV4-2, the J gene TRBJ2-3; weak D call: TRBD1 (6 bases). Trimming left V 4 bases short and J 2 bases short, with 13 bases between. CDR1 and CDR2 from the germline V gene are LGHNA and YNFKEQ. CDR3 length: 15 amino acids. The CDR3 loop is CASSPRGIVTDTQYF. Written as DNA, the CDR3 is TGTGCCAGCAGCCCTAGGGGGATAGTCACAGATACGCAGTATTTT.

The genes are TRBV5-1 and TRBJ2-7; no clear D gene. The V end was cut by 2 bases, the J end by 2 bases, with 17 bases between. The length of the CDR3 is 16 residues. Germline CDR1 and CDR2: SGHRS and YFSETQ. In DNA, the CDR3 is TGCGCCAGCAGCTTCACGACACGGAACCCAACCTACGAGCAGTACTTC. This sequence encodes CASSFTTRNPTYEQYF.

This clone showed up just once. This chain uses TRBV2 with TRBJ2-2, with a possible D match to TRBD1 (6 bases). This CDR3 comprises 16 residues. V was pared by 6 bases and J by 4 bases, with 18 bases between. The V gene's germline CDR1 is SNHLY and CDR2 FYNNEI. The CDR3 DNA reads TGTGCCAGCAGACCCAAACAGGGTGATGGCACCGGGGAGCTGTTTTTT. Protein product: CASRPKQGDGTGELFF.

This rearrangement joins TRBV19 to TRBJ1-1; D gene ambiguous. Germline values: CDR1 LNHDA, CDR2 SQIVND (reference sequence). The V end was cut by 1 base, the J end by 0 bases, with 6 bases between. The CDR3 contains 14 residues. CDR3: CASSIGQMNTEAFF. In DNA, the CDR3 is TGTGCCAGTAGTATAGGGCAGATGAACACTGAAGCTTTCTTT.

The chain combines TRBV28 with TRBJ2-6; a weak D match, TRBD1 (6 bases). Germline V gene sequence: CDR1 MDHEN, CDR2 SYDVKM. Trimming removed 10 bases from V and 1 base from J, with 8 bases in between. The CDR3 has 13 amino acids. This CDR3 reads CAIQGSGANVLTF. As DNA, the CDR3 is TGTGCCATCCAGGGGTCTGGGGCCAACGTCCTGACTTTC.

The rearrangement joins TRBV2 to TRBJ2-7, with TRBD2 matching 9 bases. The J segment lost 11 bases and the V segment lost 4 bases, leaving 15 bases of the junction unmatched. Germline V lookup: CDR1 SNHLY, CDR2 FYNNEI. The CDR3 spans 15 residues. CDR3 protein: CASSGTGTSSLREYF. DNA of the CDR3: TGTGCCAGCAGTGGCACCGGGACTAGCTCCTTGAGAGAGTACTTC.

The chain's CDR3 is CASSDVETGTGGYTF. CDR3 bases: TGTGCCAGCAGTGACGTCGAAACCGGGACAGGTGGCTACACCTTC. The chain combines TRBV6-4 with TRBJ1-2; 8 bases line up with TRBD1. The germline CDR1 and CDR2 sequences are MRHNA and SNTAGT. With V trimmed by 2 bases and J by 7 bases, 9 bases remained unmatched. The CDR3 totals 15 residues.

The V and J genes are TRBV29-1 and TRBJ1-2; tentative D call: TRBD1 (5 bases). The CDR3 runs 13 residues. Trimming took off 6 bases at V and 7 bases at J, with 18 bases between the two ends. Germline CDR1 and CDR2: SQVTM and ANQGSEA. The CDR3 loop reads CSVADVSGFGYTF. In DNA form, the CDR3 reads TGCAGCGTCGCTGATGTCTCAGGGTTTGGCTACACCTTC.

The chain uses TRBV19 and TRBJ2-1, with TRBD2 matching 10 bases. The ends lost 3 bases at V and 8 bases at J; junction bases unmatched: 4. This CDR3 is built from 14 residues. Germline loops: CDR1 LNHDA, CDR2 SQIVND (reference sequence). The CDR3 sequence is CASSMSGGADEQFF. The DNA for the CDR3 is TGTGCCAGTAGTATGAGCGGGGGGGCAGATGAGCAGTTCTTC. The whole variable domain, remainder taken from reference TRBV19 and TRBJ2-1, is DGGITQSPKYLFRKEGQNVTLSCEQNLNHDAMYWYRQDPGQGLRLIYYSQIVNDFQKGDIAEGYSVSREKKESFPLTVTSAQKNPTAFYLCASSMSGGADEQFFGPGTRLTVL.

This chain joins TRBV6-1 and TRBJ2-7, with TRBD1 identical over 8 bases. Trimming took 5 bases from V and 6 from J; bases not matched to a gene: 12. This CDR3 is built from 15 residues. Germline V gives CDR1 MNHNS, CDR2 SASEGT. As DNA, the CDR3 is TGTGCCAGCAGTAGACGGACAGGGCTCATGTCCGAGCAGTACTTC. It specifies CASSRRTGLMSEQYF.

The chain employs TRBV7-6 and TRBJ2-7; 7 nucleotides agree with TRBD1. There are 15 residues in the CDR3. The germline CDR1 and CDR2 sequences are SGHVS and FNYEAQ. The ends lost 1 base at V and 2 bases at J; junction bases unmatched: 5. The chain's CDR3 is CASSLEGTATYEQYF. The CDR3 DNA is TGTGCCAGCAGCTTAGAGGGGACAGCCACCTACGAGCAGTACTTC.

The chain couples TRBV27 to TRBJ1-2, with TRBD1 identical over 9 bases. This CDR3 contains 14 residues. Germline CDR1 is MNHEY and CDR2 is SMNVEV (reference sequence). V was clipped by 3 bases and J by 8 bases; unmatched bases: 7. This CDR3 reads CASSLTGGPGGYTF. The CDR3 DNA reads TGTGCCAGCAGTTTGACAGGGGGTCCAGGAGGCTACACCTTC.

V is TRBV2 and J is TRBJ1-2; D ambiguous. The CDR3 loop spans 12 amino acids. With 3 bases removed from V and 4 bases from J, the gap between germline ends came to 6 bases. Per germline, CDR1 SNHLY and CDR2 FYNNEI. The CDR3 region is CASSDRSYGYTF. Written as DNA, the CDR3 is TGTGCCAGCAGTGACAGGTCCTATGGCTACACCTTC.

This clone came up a few times. The J gene is TRBJ1-2, the V gene TRBV6-1, with D possibly TRBD1 on 6 matching bases. Trimming took 4 bases from V and 1 from J, leaving 13 bases between them. This CDR3 comprises 15 residues. Germline V gene lookup returns CDR1 MNHNS and CDR2 SASEGT. Here the CDR3 DNA reads TGTGCCAGCAGTGGTAGGGGGAGAGATAACTATGGCTACACCTTC. Protein: CASSGRGRDNYGYTF.

The chain has TRBV5-6 and TRBJ2-2, with 8 nucleotides matching TRBD2. CDR1 is SGHDT and CDR2 is YYEEEE in the germline V gene. CDR3 length: 15 residues. Trimming took 4 bases from V and 1 from J; bases not matched to a gene: 3. The CDR3 DNA sequence: TGTGCCAGCAGCCGCGGGGGGCTGAACACCGGGGAGCTGTTTTTT. Amino acid sequence: CASSRGGLNTGELFF.

This clone was seen once. The chain is built from TRBV4-2 and TRBJ1-2; TRBD1 aligns across 8 bases. This CDR3 comprises 14 residues. V shed 4 bases, J shed 8 bases, and the junction held 9 bases outside the gene matches. Germline V gene lookup returns CDR1 LGHNA and CDR2 YNFKEQ. The CDR3 spells CASSRKGTGGGYTF. Written as DNA, the CDR3 is TGTGCCAGCAGCCGGAAAGGGACAGGCGGCGGCTACACCTTC.